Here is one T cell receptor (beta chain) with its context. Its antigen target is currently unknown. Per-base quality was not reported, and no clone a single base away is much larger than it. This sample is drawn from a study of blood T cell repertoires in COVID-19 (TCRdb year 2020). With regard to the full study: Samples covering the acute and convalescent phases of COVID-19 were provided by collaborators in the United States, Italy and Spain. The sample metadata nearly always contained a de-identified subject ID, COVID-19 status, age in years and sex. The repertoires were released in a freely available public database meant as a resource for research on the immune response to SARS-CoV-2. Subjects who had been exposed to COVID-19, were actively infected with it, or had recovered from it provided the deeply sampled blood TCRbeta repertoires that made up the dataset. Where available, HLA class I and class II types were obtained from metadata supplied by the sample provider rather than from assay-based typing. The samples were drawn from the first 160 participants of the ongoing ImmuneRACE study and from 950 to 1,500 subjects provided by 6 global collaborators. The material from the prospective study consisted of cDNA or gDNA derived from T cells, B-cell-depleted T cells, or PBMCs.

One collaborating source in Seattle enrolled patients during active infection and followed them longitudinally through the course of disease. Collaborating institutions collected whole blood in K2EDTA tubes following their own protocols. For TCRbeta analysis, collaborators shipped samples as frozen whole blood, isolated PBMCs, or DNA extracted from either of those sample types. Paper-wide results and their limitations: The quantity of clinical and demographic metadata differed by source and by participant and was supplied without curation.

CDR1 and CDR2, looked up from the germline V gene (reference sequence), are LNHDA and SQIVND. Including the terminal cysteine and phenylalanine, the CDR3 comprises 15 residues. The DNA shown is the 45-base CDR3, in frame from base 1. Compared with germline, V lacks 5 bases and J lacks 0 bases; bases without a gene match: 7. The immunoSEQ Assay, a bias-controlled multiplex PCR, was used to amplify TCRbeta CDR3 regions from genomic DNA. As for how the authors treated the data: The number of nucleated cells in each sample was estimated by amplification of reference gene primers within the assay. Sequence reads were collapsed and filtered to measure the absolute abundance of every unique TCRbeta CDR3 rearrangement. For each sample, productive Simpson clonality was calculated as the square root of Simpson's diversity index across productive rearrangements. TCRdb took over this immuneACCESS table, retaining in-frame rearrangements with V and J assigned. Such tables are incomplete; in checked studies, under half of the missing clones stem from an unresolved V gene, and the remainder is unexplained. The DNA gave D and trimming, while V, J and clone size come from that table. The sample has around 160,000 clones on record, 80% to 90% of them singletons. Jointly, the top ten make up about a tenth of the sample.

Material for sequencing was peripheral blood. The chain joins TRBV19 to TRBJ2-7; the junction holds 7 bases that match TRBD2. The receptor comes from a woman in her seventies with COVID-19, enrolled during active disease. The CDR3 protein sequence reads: CASSPLADTSYEQYF. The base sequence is TGTGCCAGTAGTCCTCTAGCGGATACCTCCTACGAGCAGTACTTC.